The source of this T cell receptor (beta chain) is a study of blood T cell repertoires in COVID-19. Across the study: Material from acute and convalescent COVID-19 was sourced from the United States, Italy and Spain. T cells, B-cell-depleted T cells, or PBMCs supplied cDNA or gDNA.

Germline V gene sequence: CDR1 KGHDR, CDR2 SFDVKD. The CDR3 is 14 amino acids. V shed 8 bases and J shed 2 bases, with 13 bases lying between them. Some clones are missing from TCRdb's copy, which holds only in-frame ones; the method was immunoSEQ multiplex PCR. The sample contains just over 90,000 clones, 86% of which appear only once. The V call is TRBV24-1, the J call TRBJ2-3; possibly TRBD2 for D (5 bases). The source material was peripheral blood. The TCR was taken from an elderly woman with acute or convalescent COVID-19. CDR3 coding DNA: TGTGCCACCAAACCAGCGGATCTCACAGATACGCAGTATTTT. Its translation: CATKPADLTDTQYF.